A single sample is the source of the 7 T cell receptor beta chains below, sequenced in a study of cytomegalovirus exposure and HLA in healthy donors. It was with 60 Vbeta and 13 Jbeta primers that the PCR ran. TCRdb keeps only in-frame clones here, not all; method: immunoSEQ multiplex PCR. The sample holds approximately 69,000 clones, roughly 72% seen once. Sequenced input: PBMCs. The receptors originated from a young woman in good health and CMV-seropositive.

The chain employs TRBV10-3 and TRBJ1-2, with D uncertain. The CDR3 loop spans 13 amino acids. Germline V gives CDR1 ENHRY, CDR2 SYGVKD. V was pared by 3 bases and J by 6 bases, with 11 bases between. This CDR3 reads CAISDVGRDGYTF. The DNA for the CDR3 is TGTGCCATCAGTGATGTAGGGAGAGATGGCTACACCTTC.

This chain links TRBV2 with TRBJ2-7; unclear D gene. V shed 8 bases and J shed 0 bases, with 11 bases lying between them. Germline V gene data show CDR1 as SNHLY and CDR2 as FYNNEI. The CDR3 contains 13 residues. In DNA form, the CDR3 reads TGTGCCAGCCAAAGTGGCTTCTCCTACGAGCAGTACTTC. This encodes CASQSGFSYEQYF.

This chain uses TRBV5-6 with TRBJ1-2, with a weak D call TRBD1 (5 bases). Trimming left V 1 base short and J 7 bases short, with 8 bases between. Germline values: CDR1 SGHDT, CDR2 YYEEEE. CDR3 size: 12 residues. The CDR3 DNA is TGTGCCAGCAGCTTGTGGACAACTGGCTACACCTTC. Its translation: CASSLWTTGYTF.

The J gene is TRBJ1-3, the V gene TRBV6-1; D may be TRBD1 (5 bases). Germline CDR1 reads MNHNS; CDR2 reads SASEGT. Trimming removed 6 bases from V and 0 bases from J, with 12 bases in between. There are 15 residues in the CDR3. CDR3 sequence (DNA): TGTGCCAGCAGGGTGGACATGAGCTCTGGAAACACCATATATTTT. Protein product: CASRVDMSSGNTIYF.

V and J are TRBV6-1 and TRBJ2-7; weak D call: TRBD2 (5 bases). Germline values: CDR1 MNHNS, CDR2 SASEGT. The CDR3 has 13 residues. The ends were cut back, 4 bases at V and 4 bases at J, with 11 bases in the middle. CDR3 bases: TGTGCCAGCAGTGTTGAGGGCGGGTACGAGCAGTACTTC. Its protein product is CASSVEGGYEQYF.

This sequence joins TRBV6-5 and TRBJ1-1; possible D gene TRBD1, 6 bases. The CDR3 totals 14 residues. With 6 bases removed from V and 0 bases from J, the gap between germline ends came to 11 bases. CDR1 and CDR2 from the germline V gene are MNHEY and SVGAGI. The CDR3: CASRAGALNTEAFF. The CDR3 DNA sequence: TGTGCCAGCAGAGCAGGGGCCTTGAACACTGAAGCTTTCTTT.

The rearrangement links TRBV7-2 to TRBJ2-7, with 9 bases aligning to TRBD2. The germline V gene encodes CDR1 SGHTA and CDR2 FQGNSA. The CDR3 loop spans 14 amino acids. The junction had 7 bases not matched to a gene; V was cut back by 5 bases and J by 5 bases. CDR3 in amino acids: CASSLIAGVNEQYF. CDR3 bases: TGTGCCAGCAGCCTAATAGCGGGAGTAAACGAGCAGTACTTC. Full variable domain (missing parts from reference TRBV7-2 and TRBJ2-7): GAGVSQSPSNKVTEKGKDVELRCDPISGHTALYWYRQSLGQGLEFLIYFQGNSAPDKSGLPSDRFSAERTGGSVSTLTIQRTQQEDSAVYLCASSLIAGVNEQYFGPGTRLTVT.